This record looks at one TCR beta chain sequence and its context. The authors' processing: Reference gene primers were amplified, and this amplification served to estimate nucleated cell counts. TCRdb's table, derived via immunoSEQ multiplex PCR, lists solely in-frame clones and lacks some. V, J and clone size are those of that table, while D and trimming were read from the DNA. The table has about 68,000 clones, roughly 85% seen once. Germline CDR1 is LNHNV and CDR2 is YYDKDF (reference sequence). CDR3 size: 16 residues. The V and J ends lost 2 bases and 4 bases, in that order; junction bases with no gene match: 8. These data originate in a study of blood T cell repertoires in COVID-19. Overall study context: The United States, Italy and Spain supplied acute and convalescent COVID-19 samples. Sources were T cells, B-cell-depleted T cells, or PBMCs; the material itself was cDNA or gDNA.

The specimen sequenced was peripheral blood. The TCR comes from a woman aged 60-75 years with acute or convalescent COVID-19. This chain links TRBV15 with TRBJ2-3; TRBD2 aligns across 8 bases. CDR3 residues: CATSRPGLEVADTQYF. The CDR3, as DNA: TGTGCCACCAGCAGACCGGGACTAGAAGTGGCAGATACGCAGTATTTT.